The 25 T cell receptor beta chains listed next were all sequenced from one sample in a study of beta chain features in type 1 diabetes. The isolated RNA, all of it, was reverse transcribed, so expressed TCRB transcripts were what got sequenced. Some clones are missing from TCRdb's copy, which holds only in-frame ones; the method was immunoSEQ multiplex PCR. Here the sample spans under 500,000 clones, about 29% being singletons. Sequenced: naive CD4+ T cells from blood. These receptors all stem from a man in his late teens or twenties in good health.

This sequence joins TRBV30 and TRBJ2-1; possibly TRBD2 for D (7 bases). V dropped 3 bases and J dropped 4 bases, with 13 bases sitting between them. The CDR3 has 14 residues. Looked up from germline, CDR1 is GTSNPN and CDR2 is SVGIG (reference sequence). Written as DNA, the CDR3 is TGTGCCTGGAGGCTAGGGGGGGGTTACAATGAGCAGTTCTTC. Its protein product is CAWRLGGGYNEQFF. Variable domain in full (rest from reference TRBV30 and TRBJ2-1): SQTIHQWPATLVQPVGSPLSLECTVEGTSNPNLYWYRQAAGRGLQLLFYSVGIGQISSEVPQNLSASRPQDRQFILSSKKLLLSDSGFYLCAWRLGGGYNEQFFGPGTRLTVL.

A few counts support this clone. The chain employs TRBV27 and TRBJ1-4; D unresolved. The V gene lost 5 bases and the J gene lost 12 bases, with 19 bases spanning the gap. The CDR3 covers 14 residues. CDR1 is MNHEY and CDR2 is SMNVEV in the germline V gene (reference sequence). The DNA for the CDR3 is TGTGCCAGCAGTCCCTTAGGCGGCACGTGGGAACTGTTTTTT. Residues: CASSPLGGTWELFF.

This CDR3 reads CASSISPRNYGYTF. DNA of the CDR3: TGTGCCAGCAGTATTTCACCGCGGAACTATGGCTACACCTTC. The chain combines TRBV6-6 with TRBJ1-2; D unclear. The ends were cut back, 5 bases at V and 2 bases at J, with 12 bases in the middle. The CDR3 loop spans 14 amino acids. Looked up from germline, CDR1 is MNHNY and CDR2 is SVGAGI (reference sequence).

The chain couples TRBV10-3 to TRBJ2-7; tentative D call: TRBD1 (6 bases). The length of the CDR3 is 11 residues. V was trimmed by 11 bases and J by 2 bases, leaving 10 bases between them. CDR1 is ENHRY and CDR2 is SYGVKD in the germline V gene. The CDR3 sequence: CASTGTYEQYF. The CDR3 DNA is TGTGCCTCCACAGGGACCTACGAGCAGTACTTC.

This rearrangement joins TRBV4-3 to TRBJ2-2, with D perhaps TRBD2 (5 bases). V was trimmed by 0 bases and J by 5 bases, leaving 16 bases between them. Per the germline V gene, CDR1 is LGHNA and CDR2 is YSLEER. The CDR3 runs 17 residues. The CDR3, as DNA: TGCGCCAGCAGCCAAGATCTTCGACTAACCGTAACCGGGGAGCTGTTTTTT. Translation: CASSQDLRLTVTGELFF.

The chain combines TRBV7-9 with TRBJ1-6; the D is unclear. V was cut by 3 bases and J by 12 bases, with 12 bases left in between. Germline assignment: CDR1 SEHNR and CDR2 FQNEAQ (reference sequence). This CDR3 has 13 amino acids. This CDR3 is CASSFYEGGPLHF. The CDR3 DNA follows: TGTGCCAGCAGCTTCTACGAGGGCGGACCCCTCCACTTT.

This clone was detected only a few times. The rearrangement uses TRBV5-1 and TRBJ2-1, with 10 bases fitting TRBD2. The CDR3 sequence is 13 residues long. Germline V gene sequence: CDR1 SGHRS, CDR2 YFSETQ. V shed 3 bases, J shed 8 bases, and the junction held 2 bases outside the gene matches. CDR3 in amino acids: CASSSLAGDEQFF. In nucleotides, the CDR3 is TGCGCCAGCAGCTCCCTAGCGGGGGATGAGCAGTTCTTC.

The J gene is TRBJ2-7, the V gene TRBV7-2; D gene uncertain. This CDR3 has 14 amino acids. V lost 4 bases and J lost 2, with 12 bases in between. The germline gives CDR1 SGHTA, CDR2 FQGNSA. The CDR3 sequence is CASSSPTLPYEQYF. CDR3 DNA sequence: TGTGCCAGCAGCTCCCCCACGCTTCCCTACGAGCAGTACTTC. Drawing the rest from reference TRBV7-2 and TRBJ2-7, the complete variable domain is GAGVSQSPSNKVTEKGKDVELRCDPISGHTALYWYRQSLGQGLEFLIYFQGNSAPDKSGLPSDRFSAERTGGSVSTLTIQRTQQEDSAVYLCASSSPTLPYEQYFGPGTRLTVT.

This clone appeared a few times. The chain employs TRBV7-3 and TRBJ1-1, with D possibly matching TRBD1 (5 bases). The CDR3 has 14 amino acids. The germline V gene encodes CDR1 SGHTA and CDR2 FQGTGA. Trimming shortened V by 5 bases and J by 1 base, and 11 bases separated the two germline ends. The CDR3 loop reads CASSPITGNTEAFF. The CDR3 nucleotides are TGTGCCAGCAGCCCCATAACAGGGAACACTGAAGCTTTCTTT.

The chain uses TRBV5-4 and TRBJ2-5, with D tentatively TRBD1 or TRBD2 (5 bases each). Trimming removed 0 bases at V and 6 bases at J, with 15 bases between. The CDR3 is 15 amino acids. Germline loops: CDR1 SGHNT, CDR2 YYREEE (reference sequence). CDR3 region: CASSLEAARDQTQYF. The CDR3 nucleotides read TGTGCCAGCAGCTTGGAGGCCGCGAGGGACCAGACCCAGTACTTC.

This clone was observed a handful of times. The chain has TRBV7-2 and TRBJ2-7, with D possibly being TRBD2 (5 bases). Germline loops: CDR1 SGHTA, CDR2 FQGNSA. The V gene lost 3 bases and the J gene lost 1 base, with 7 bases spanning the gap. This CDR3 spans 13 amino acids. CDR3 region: CASSLDFSYEQYF. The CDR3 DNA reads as TGTGCCAGCAGCTTGGACTTTTCCTACGAGCAGTACTTC.

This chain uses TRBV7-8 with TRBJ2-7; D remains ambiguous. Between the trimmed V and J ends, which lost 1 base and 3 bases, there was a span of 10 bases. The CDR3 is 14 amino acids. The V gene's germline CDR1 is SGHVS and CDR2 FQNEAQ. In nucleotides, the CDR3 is TGTGCCAGCAGCTTAGAGCTGCTAAACTACGAGCAGTACTTC. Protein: CASSLELLNYEQYF.

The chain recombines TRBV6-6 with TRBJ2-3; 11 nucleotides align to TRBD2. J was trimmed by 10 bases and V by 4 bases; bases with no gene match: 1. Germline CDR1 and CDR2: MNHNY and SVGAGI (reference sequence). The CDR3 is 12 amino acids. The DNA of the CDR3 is TGTGCCAGCAGTTGGGGACTAGCGGCGCAGTATTTT. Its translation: CASSWGLAAQYF.

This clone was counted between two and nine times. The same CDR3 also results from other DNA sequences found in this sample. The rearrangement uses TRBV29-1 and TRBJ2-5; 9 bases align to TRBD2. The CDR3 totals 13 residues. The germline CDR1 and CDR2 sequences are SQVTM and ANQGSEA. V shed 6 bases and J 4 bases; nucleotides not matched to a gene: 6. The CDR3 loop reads CSVGGRGRETQYF. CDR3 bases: TGCAGCGTAGGCGGGAGGGGTCGAGAGACCCAGTACTTC.

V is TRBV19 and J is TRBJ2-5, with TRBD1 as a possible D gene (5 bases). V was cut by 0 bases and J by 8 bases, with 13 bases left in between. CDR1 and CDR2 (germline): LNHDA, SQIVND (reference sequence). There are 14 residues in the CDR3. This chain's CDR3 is CASSIEDTASTQYF. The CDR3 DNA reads TGTGCCAGTAGTATAGAGGACACTGCTTCTACCCAGTACTTC. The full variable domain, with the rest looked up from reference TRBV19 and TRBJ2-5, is DGGITQSPKYLFRKEGQNVTLSCEQNLNHDAMYWYRQDPGQGLRLIYYSQIVNDFQKGDIAEGYSVSREKKESFPLTVTSAQKNPTAFYLCASSIEDTASTQYFGPGTRLLVL.

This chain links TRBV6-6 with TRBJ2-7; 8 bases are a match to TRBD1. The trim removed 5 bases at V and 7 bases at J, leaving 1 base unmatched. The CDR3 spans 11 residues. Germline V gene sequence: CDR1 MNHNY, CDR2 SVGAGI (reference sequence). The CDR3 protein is CASSRTGEQYF. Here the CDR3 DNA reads TGTGCCAGCAGTCGGACAGGGGAGCAGTACTTC.

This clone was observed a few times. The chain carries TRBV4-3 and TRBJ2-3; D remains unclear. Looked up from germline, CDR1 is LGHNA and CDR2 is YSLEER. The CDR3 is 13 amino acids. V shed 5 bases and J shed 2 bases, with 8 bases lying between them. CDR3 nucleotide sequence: TGCGCCAGCAGCTTAGACACCACAGATACGCAGTATTTT. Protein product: CASSLDTTDTQYF.

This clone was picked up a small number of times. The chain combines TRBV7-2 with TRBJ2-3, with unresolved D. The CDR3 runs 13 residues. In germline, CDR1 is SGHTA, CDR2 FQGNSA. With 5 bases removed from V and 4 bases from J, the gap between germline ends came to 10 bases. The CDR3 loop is CASSPSWADTQYF. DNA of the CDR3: TGTGCCAGCAGCCCCAGTTGGGCAGATACGCAGTATTTT.

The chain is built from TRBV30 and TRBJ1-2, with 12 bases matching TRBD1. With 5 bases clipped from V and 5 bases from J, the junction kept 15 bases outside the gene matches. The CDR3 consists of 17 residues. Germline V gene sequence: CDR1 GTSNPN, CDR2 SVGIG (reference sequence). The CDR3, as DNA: TGTGCCTGGGACCCTGCCAGGGGACAGGGGGCTCGGTATGGCTACACCTTC. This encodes CAWDPARGQGARYGYTF.

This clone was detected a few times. DNA of the CDR3: TGTGCCAGCAGTTGGGGGACAGGGGACACAGATACGCAGTATTTT. This encodes CASSWGTGDTDTQYF. The V call is TRBV6-6, the J call TRBJ2-3; 10 bases match TRBD1. The CDR3 has 15 residues. V gave up 4 bases and J gave up 2 bases; unmatched junction bases: 3. The germline gives CDR1 MNHNY, CDR2 SVGAGI (reference sequence).

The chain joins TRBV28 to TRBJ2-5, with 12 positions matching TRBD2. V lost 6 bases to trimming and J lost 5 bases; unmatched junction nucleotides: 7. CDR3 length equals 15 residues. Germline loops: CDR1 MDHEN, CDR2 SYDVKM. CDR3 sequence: CASRPSGRARETQYF. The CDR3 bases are TGTGCCAGCAGACCTAGCGGGAGGGCCCGTGAGACCCAGTACTTC.

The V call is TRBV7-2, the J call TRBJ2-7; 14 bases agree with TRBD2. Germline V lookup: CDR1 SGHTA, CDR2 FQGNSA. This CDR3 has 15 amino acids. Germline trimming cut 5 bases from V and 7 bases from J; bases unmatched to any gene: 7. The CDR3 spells CASSPGLAGVGEQYF. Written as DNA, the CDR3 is TGTGCCAGCAGCCCGGGACTAGCGGGAGTAGGGGAGCAGTACTTC.

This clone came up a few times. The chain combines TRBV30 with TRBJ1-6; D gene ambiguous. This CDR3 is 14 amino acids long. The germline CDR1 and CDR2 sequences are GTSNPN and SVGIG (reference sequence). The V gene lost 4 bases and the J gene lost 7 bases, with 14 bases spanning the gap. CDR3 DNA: TGTGCCTGGACCCTCGGAGAACAAAATTCACCCCTCCACTTT. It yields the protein CAWTLGEQNSPLHF.

The CDR3 bases are TGTGCCACCAGCAGAGACCACCAGATATATGGCTACACCTTC. Translating gives CATSRDHQIYGYTF. The genes are TRBV15 and TRBJ1-2; D gene unclear. CDR1 is LNHNV and CDR2 is YYDKDF in the germline V gene (reference sequence). The CDR3 runs to 14 residues. Trimming shortened V by 0 bases and J by 5 bases, and 10 bases separated the two germline ends.

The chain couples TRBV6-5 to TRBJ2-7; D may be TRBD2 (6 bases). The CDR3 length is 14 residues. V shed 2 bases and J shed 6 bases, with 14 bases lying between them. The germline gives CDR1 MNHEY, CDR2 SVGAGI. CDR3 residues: CASSYRLGAAEQYF. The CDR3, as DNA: TGTGCCAGCAGTTACCGACTAGGAGCCGCCGAGCAGTACTTC.